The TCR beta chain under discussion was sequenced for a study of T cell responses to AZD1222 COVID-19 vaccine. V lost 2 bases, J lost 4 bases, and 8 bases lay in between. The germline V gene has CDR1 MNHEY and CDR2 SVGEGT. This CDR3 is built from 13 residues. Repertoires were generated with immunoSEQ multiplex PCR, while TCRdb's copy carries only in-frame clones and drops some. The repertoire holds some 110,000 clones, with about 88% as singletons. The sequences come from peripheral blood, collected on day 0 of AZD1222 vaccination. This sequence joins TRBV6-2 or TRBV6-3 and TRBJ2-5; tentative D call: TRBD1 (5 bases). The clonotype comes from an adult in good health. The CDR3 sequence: CASSYLGRETQYF. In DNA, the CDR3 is TGTGCCAGCAGTTACCTGGGGCGAGAGACCCAGTACTTC.